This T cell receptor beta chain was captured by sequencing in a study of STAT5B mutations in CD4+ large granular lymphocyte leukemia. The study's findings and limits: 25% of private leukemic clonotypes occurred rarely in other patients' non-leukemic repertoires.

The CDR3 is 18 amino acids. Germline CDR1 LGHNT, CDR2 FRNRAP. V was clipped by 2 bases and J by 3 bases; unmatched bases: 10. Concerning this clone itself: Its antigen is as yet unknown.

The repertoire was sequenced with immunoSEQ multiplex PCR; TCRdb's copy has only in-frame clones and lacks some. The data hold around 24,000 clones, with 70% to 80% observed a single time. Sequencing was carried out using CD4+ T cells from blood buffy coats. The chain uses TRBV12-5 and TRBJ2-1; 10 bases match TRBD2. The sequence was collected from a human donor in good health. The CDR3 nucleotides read TGTGCTAGTGGTTTGACCCCCCTAGCGGGAGCAAGCTACAATGAGCAGTTCTTC. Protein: CASGLTPLAGASYNEQFF.